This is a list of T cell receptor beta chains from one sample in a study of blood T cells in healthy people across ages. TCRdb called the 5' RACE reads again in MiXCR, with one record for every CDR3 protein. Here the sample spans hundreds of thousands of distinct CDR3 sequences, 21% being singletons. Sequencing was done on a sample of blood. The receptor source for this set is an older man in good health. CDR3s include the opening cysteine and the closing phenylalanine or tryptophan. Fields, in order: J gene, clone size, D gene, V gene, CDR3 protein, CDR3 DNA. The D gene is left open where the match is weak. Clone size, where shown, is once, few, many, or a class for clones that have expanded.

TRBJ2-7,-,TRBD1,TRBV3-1,CVSSHGQGAYEQYF,TGTGTCAGCAGCCACGGACAGGGGGCTTACGAGCAGTACTTC
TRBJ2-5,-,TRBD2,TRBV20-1,CSAKLAGTETQYF,TGCAGTGCTAAACTAGCGGGAACAGAGACCCAGTACTTC
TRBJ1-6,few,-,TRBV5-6,CASSLSHSPLHF,TGTGCCAGCAGCTTGTCTCACTCACCCCTCCACTTT
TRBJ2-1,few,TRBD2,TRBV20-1,CSARDRVQRGEQFF,TGCAGTGCTAGAGATCGAGTCCAGCGGGGTGAGCAGTTCTTC
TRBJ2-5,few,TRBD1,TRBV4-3,CASSQDTGTGYLAQYF,TGCGCCAGCAGCCAAGATACCGGGACAGGCTACTTGGCCCAGTACTTC
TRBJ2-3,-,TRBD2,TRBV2,CASSLTLAGVTDTQYF,TGTGCCAGCAGTCTGACACTAGCGGGAGTAACAGATACGCAGTATTTT
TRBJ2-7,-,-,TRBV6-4,CASSDSTGEQYF,TGTGCCAGCAGTGACTCGACGGGAGAGCAGTACTTC
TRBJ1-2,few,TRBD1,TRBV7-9,CASSPLWTGYGYTF,TGTGCCAGCAGCCCTTTGTGGACAGGGTATGGCTACACCTTC
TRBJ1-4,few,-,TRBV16,CASSPHGDANEKLFF,TGTGCCAGCAGCCCCCATGGGGACGCAAATGAAAAACTGTTTTTT
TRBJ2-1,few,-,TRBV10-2,CASSTGTVSYNEQFF,TGCGCCAGCAGTACCGGGACTGTCTCCTACAATGAGCAGTTCTTC
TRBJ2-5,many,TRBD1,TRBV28,CASTQGDKETQYF,TGTGCCAGCACACAGGGGGATAAAGAGACCCAGTACTTC
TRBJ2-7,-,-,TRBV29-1,CSVGNNPYEQYF,TGCAGCGTTGGGAACAATCCCTACGAGCAGTACTTC
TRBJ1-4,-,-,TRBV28,CASSSPYSRGLAEKLFF,TGTGCCAGCAGTTCACCTTACTCCAGGGGATTAGCTGAAAAACTGTTTTTT
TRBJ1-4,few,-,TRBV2,CASSAGTGEKLFF,TGTGCCAGCAGCGCCGGGACCGGTGAAAAACTGTTTTTT
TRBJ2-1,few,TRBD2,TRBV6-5,CASSYSAGLAGNNEQFF,TGTGCCAGCAGTTACTCTGCGGGGCTAGCGGGCAACAATGAGCAGTTCTTC
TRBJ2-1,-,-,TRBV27,CASSFSSGEDSYNEQFF,TGTGCCAGCAGTTTCTCTTCCGGTGAGGACTCCTACAATGAGCAGTTCTTC
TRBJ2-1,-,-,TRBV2,CASNNGRGNEQFF,TGTGCCAGCAATAATGGTAGAGGCAATGAGCAGTTCTTC
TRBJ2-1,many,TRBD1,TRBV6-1,CASSEGQGAYNEQFF,TGTGCCAGCAGTGAAGGACAGGGCGCCTACAATGAGCAGTTCTTC
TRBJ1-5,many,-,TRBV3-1,CASSLDTGTQPQHF,TGTGCCAGCAGCCTCGATACAGGGACCCAGCCCCAGCATTTT
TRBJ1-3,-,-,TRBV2,CASSVEQRNTIYF,TGTGCCAGCAGTGTTGAGCAGAGAAACACCATATATTTT
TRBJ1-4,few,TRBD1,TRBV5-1,CASSLGQGVEKLFF,TGCGCCAGCAGCTTGGGACAGGGAGTTGAAAAACTGTTTTTT
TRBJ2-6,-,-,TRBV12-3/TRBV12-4,CASSLSGTRANVLTF,TGTGCCAGCAGTTTAAGTGGGACTCGGGCCAACGTCCTGACTTTC
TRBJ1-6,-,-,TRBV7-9,CASSSGPRSSYNSPLHF,TGTGCCAGCAGCTCCGGACCGAGGAGCTCCTATAATTCACCCCTCCACTTT
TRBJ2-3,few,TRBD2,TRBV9,CASSAGLAGHGADTQCF,TGTGCCAGCAGCGCCGGACTAGCGGGCCACGGGGCAGATACGCAGTGTTTT
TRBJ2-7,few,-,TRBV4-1,CASSQAVAPEQYF,TGCGCCAGCAGCCAAGCGGTAGCGCCCGAGCAGTACTTC
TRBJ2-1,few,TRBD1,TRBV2,CASRAGTGIHEQFF,TGTGCCAGCAGGGCCGGGACAGGGATCCATGAGCAGTTCTTC
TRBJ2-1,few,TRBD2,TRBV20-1,CSANLAGGGEQFF,TGCAGTGCTAACCTAGCGGGAGGGGGTGAGCAGTTCTTC
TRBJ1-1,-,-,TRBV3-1,CASSQEWQGSTEAFF,TGTGCCAGCAGCCAAGAGTGGCAGGGGAGCACTGAAGCTTTCTTT
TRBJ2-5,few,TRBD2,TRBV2,CASRLARHQETQYF,TGTGCCAGTAGACTAGCGAGACACCAAGAGACCCAGTACTTC
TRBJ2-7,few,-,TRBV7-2,CASSLDASAEQYF,TGTGCCAGCAGCTTAGACGCCTCAGCCGAGCAGTACTTC
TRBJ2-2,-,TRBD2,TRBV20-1,CSASAFSSGLTGELFF,TGCAGTGCTAGTGCATTTTCTAGCGGACTGACCGGGGAGCTGTTTTTT
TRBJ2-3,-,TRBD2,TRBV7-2,CASRNGLAETDTQYF,TGTGCCAGCAGAAACGGACTAGCGGAAACAGATACGCAGTATTTT
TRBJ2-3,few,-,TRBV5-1,CASSAGQAGLTDTQYF,TGCGCCAGCAGCGCGGGACAAGCGGGATTGACAGATACGCAGTATTTT
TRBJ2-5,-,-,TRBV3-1,CASSQVIGGGGETQYF,TGTGCCAGCAGCCAAGTTATTGGCGGAGGAGGAGAGACCCAGTACTTC
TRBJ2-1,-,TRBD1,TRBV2,CASSELGTGRYNEQFF,TGTGCCAGCAGTGAGCTGGGGACAGGGAGGTACAATGAGCAGTTCTTC
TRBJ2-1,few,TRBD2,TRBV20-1,CSAQRGGEQFF,TGCAGTGCCCAACGCGGGGGTGAGCAGTTCTTC
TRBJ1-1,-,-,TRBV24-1,CATSDFGGFEAFF,TGTGCCACCAGTGATTTCGGGGGGTTTGAAGCTTTCTTT
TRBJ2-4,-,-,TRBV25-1,CASSPPGSGAKNIQYF,TGTGCCAGCAGCCCCCCCGGGTCGGGGGCCAAAAACATTCAGTACTTC
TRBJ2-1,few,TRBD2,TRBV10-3,CAINTSGNGQFF,TGTGCCATCAACACTAGCGGGAATGGGCAGTTCTTC
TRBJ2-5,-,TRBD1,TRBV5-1,CASSPEPGGETQYF,TGCGCCAGCAGCCCGGAACCAGGGGGAGAGACCCAGTACTTC
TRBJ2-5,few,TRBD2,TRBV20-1,CSVPSGSGQETQYF,TGCAGTGTGCCGAGCGGGAGTGGGCAAGAGACCCAGTACTTC
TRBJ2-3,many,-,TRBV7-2,CASSLDGASTDTQYF,TGTGCCAGCAGCTTAGATGGGGCCAGTACAGATACGCAGTATTTT
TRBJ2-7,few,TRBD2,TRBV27,CASSLGSGRPYEQYF,TGTGCCAGCAGTTTAGGTAGCGGGAGACCCTACGAGCAGTACTTC
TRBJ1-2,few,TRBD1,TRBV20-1,CSAIPGQTRSNYGYTF,TGCAGTGCTATCCCGGGACAGACGCGATCTAACTATGGCTACACCTTC
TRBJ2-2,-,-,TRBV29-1,CSVERRGIGELFF,TGCAGCGTTGAACGTCGGGGGATCGGGGAGCTGTTTTTT
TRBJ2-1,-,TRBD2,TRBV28,CASSLAGSGSNEQFF,TGTGCCAGCAGTTTAGCGGGTAGCGGGAGCAATGAGCAGTTCTTC
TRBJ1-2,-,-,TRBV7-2,CASSLVFGTPIMGYTF,TGTGCCAGCAGCTTAGTATTCGGGACACCAATCATGGGCTACACCTTC
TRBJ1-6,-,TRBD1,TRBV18,CASSPGQGGSPLHF,TGTGCCAGCTCACCGGGACAGGGTGGCTCACCCCTCCACTTT
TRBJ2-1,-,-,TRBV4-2,CASSQAPPTRNEQFF,TGTGCCAGCAGCCAAGCTCCTCCAACTAGGAATGAGCAGTTCTTC
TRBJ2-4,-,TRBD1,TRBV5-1,CASSRDRGDDIQYF,TGCGCCAGCAGCCGGGACAGGGGAGACGACATTCAGTACTTC
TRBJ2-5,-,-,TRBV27,CASSKRLGETQYF,TGTGCCAGCAGTAAAAGGCTTGGGGAGACCCAGTACTTC
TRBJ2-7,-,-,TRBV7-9,CASSLGFGMLGNEQYF,TGTGCCAGCAGCTTAGGGTTCGGGATGCTGGGGAACGAGCAGTACTTC
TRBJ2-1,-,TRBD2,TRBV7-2,CASGREFNNEQFF,TGTGCCAGCGGGCGGGAGTTTAACAATGAGCAGTTCTTC
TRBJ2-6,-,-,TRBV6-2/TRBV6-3,CASSPVGGANVLTF,TGTGCCAGCAGTCCAGTAGGTGGGGCCAACGTCCTGACTTTC
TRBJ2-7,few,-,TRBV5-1,CASSFRQGRPYEQYF,TGCGCCAGCAGCTTCAGGCAGGGTCGACCCTACGAGCAGTACTTC
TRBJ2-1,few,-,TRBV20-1,CSARALFGTGKNEQFF,TGCAGTGCTAGAGCGCTCTTTGGGACGGGAAAGAATGAGCAGTTCTTC
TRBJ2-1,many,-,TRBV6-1,CASSELTQRTPNEQFF,TGTGCCAGCAGTGAACTGACTCAGCGGACCCCCAATGAGCAGTTCTTC
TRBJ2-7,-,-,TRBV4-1,CASSQDGSPYEQYF,TGCGCCAGCAGCCAAGATGGGTCTCCCTACGAGCAGTACTTC
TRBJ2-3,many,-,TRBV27,CATMVPVRGTIYVPATDTQYF,TGTGCCACCATGGTTCCAGTCCGGGGGACGATCTACGTCCCGGCCACAGATACGCAGTATTTT